A selection of T cell receptor beta chains follows, all from one sample in a study of PD-1 blockade in classical Hodgkin lymphoma. Profiling relied on immunoSEQ multiplex PCR, and the TCRdb table lists in-frame clones only, not all of them. The sample carries roughly 7,100 clones, about 77% recorded once. Sequenced material: CD4+ T cells from blood, taken at baseline. The receptors originated from a human donor with classical Hodgkin lymphoma. The CDR3 runs from the conserved cysteine through the conserved F or W. A D gene is named only where the DNA matches it firmly.

d_call	v_call	j_call	cdr3_aa
-	TRBV28	TRBJ1-4	CASSFLEKLFF
-	TRBV6-5	TRBJ2-7	CASGRYSYEQYF
-	TRBV5-5	-	CASSLSPTTYEQYF
-	TRBV11-2	TRBJ2-1	CASSLLAGSSYNEQFF
TRBD2	TRBV4-1	TRBJ2-5	CASSPDGGGGAGETQYF
-	TRBV5-4	TRBJ2-5	CASSLGGGAETQYF
TRBD2	TRBV5-6	TRBJ2-2	CASMVRGLAVPTGELFF
-	TRBV11-2	TRBJ1-6	CASSLDQKYNSPLHF
-	TRBV13	TRBJ2-7	CASSRYGAAEQYF
-	TRBV5-1	TRBJ1-1	CASSLFGRNTEAFF
TRBD1	TRBV7-6	TRBJ1-5	CASSPGTVYSNQPQHF
-	TRBV10-2	TRBJ2-1	CASSGGRRPNNEQFF
TRBD2	TRBV19	TRBJ2-1	CASSPRLAGAHEQFF
-	TRBV7-2	TRBJ2-2	CASSLVLINGELFF
-	TRBV25-1	TRBJ1-2	CASSDPGRAYGYTF
-	TRBV14	TRBJ1-2	CASSQMGKGYGYTF
-	TRBV18	TRBJ1-4	CASSLEPGPEKLFF
-	TRBV6-1	TRBJ2-1	CASSTYNEQFF
TRBD2	TRBV30	TRBJ2-1	CAWSALAGGEQFF
-	TRBV5-4	TRBJ1-2	CASSLDTYGYTF
-	TRBV21-1	TRBJ2-7	CASSKTGTSGRAYEQYF
-	TRBV7-6	TRBJ2-6	CASSLVGASGANVLTF
-	TRBV27	TRBJ2-1	CASSLGYQINNEQFF
-	TRBV27	TRBJ2-4	CASSWFGQGGHIQYF
-	TRBV6-1	TRBJ1-6	CASRRRGNNSPLHF
-	TRBV19	TRBJ1-1	CASKVHGGGNTEAFF
-	TRBV6-5	TRBJ2-1	CASSYSTSTEQFF
TRBD1	TRBV4-1	TRBJ1-2	CASSTQGGDGYTF
-	TRBV2	TRBJ2-1	CASSDPGVNEQFF
-	TRBV27	TRBJ1-3	CASRPGLVGTIYF
-	TRBV28	TRBJ1-5	CASSFPTASQHF
TRBD2	TRBV5-1	TRBJ2-3	CASSLAGGRGDTQYF
-	TRBV9	TRBJ2-3	CASSVGGKDTQYF
-	TRBV9	TRBJ1-3	CASSVHWSSGNTIYF
TRBD1	TRBV6-5	TRBJ1-1	CASSWAGGQNTEAFF
TRBD1	TRBV10-1	TRBJ2-7	CASSEYRGSSYEQYF
-	TRBV27	TRBJ2-5	CASSPLGTTGRSNF
TRBD1	TRBV7-6	TRBJ1-2	CASSLQGARVNYGYTF
TRBD2	TRBV9	TRBJ2-2	CASSVVGGAVPTGELFF
-	TRBV13	TRBJ1-3	CASSLENERNTIYF
-	TRBV11-2	TRBJ2-1	CASSPIRDRLGRGEQFF
TRBD2	TRBV5-1	TRBJ2-2	CASRRTSGGLELFF
TRBD1	TRBV7-9	TRBJ2-7	CASSAYRDRGRYEQYF
TRBD2	TRBV4-3	TRBJ2-7	CASSTTAGDSYEQYF
TRBD1	TRBV28	TRBJ1-2	CASSSSGTGGLHYGYTF
-	TRBV19	TRBJ2-1	CASSAPTGFLSYNEQFF
-	TRBV29-1	TRBJ1-1	CSVEDPRQSWGAFF
-	TRBV6-5	TRBJ1-4	CASSYRGAANEKLFF
-	TRBV7-8	TRBJ1-6	CASSSYRVHYNSPLHF
-	TRBV5-4	TRBJ1-2	CASRPTGSYGYTF
-	TRBV6-6	TRBJ1-4	CASRTGVELFF
TRBD2	TRBV7-9	-	CASSRLAGAYEQYF
-	TRBV28	TRBJ1-1	CASSFGLQGWTEAFF
-	TRBV18	TRBJ2-3	CASSLDRSGTDTQYF
-	TRBV14	TRBJ2-1	CASSWGKYNEQFF
TRBD1	TRBV19	TRBJ1-6	CASSPGDRGSPLHF
TRBD2	TRBV11-3	TRBJ2-1	CASSLDGREGDNEQFF
-	TRBV5-6	TRBJ2-2	CASSYGPRAYTGELFF
-	TRBV15	TRBJ1-5	CATSRDGVGYQPQHF